This TCR beta chain came from a study of blood T cell repertoires in COVID-19 (TCRdb year 2020). For the study in its entirety: Samples covering the acute and convalescent phases of COVID-19 were provided by collaborators in the United States, Italy and Spain. Nearly every sample came with metadata listing a de-identified subject ID, COVID-19 status, age in years and sex. The repertoires were released in a freely available public database intended as a resource for research on the immune response to SARS-CoV-2. The material from the prospective study consisted of cDNA or gDNA derived from T cells, B-cell-depleted T cells, or PBMCs. Where HLA class I and class II types were available, the types were taken from metadata supplied by the sample provider, not from assay-based typing. Samples came from the ongoing ImmuneRACE study (first 160 participants) plus 1,254 subjects from 6 global collaborators. Deeply sampled blood TCRbeta repertoires from subjects exposed to, actively infected with, or recovered from COVID-19 were included in the dataset.

TCRbeta CDR3 regions were amplified from genomic DNA using the immunoSEQ Assay, a bias-controlled multiplex PCR. The study's own analysis went as follows. The number of nucleated cells in each sample was estimated from the amplification of reference gene primers within the assay. To quantify the absolute abundance of each unique TCRbeta CDR3 rearrangement, sequence reads were collapsed and filtered. Productive Simpson clonality was computed per sample as the square root of Simpson's diversity index over productive rearrangements. TCRdb stores this immuneACCESS table with in-frame sequences only. Part of the clones is absent; in the studies checked, under half of the shortfall reflects unresolved V genes, and no reason is known for the rest. V and J calls and clone size come straight from that table; D and trimming were deduced from the DNA. The sample yields some 250,000 clones; 83% were counted once. Around 5.4% of the sample comes from the top ten.

CDR3 length: 16 amino acids, cysteine to phenylalanine. The retained sequence is limited to the CDR3, 48 bases, with the frame set at the first base. The CDR1 and CDR2 encoded by the germline V gene (reference sequence) are SGHNT and YYREEE. V was cut back by 0 bases and J by 1 base, leaving a gap of 11 bases between them. Each collaborating institution followed its own protocols to collect whole blood in K2EDTA tubes. For TCRbeta analysis, collaborators shipped samples as frozen whole blood, isolated PBMCs, or DNA extracted from either of those sample types. Beyond this particular receptor, the publication reports: Clinical and demographic metadata were provided uncurated, with the amount varying by source and participant.

A word on this clone: It has no known antigen specificity. Base qualities were left out, and no much larger clone turns up one base away.

Sequencing was carried out using peripheral blood. The chain is assembled from TRBV5-4 and TRBJ2-1; a tentative D match to TRBD2 spans 6 bases. The sequence was obtained from a man older than 75 with acute or convalescent COVID-19. The CDR3 corresponds to CASSLAAAGSYNEQFF. The DNA sequence is as follows: TGTGCCAGCAGCTTGGCCGCAGCGGGTTCCTACAATGAGCAGTTCTTC.